Detailed here is one TCR beta chain. The antigen it binds to is not known. The input lacks base qualities; no much larger clone sits a single base away. The method was 5' RACE. The sequencer listed for this sample is Illumina HiSeq 2000. Template switching introduced a universal primer binding site; the final cDNA contained a unique molecular identifier, enabling accurate counting of TCR cDNA molecules. Specific primers in the conserved constant-segment region were used to synthesize first-strand cDNA for TCR alpha and beta chains. To control for contamination, every cDNA library carried two barcodes: a SMART-Mk sample barcode plus Illumina barcodes. TruSeq adapter sequences and Illumina sample barcodes were added in two successive PCR steps. Sequencing of the TCR alpha and beta cDNA libraries was done on the Illumina HiSeq platform using custom primers. On the study's bioinformatics: Raw reads were processed with MiGEC to extract unique molecular identifiers, and MiXCR was used to determine CDR3 positions. Recombination models were inferred per individual with the repgenHMM and IGoR tools using an EM algorithm. The analysis of shared clonotypes was done with the tcR package in R, with sharing normalized by the product of cloneset sizes. To study raw recombination free of thymic and clonal selection effects, out-of-frame nonproductive sequences were analyzed. TCRdb trimmed public reads at Q25 via fastp, called clones via MiXCR and kept in-frame beta chains. Entries are consolidated by CDR3 protein sequence, retaining the most common genes and DNA. The V and J calls were not made by the authors but by TCRdb's processing. The sample table contains 1.5 million to 2 million distinct CDR3 sequences; only one count was recorded for roughly a third of them. The ten top clones hold 0.25% to 0.3% of the sample.

Every donor in the study was a healthy Caucasian. The data stem from a study of identical twins (dated by TCRdb to 2016 to 2017). A note on the overall study: To test whether fetal clonotypes persist, this study deep-sequenced TCR alpha and beta repertoires from monozygotic twins, from unrelated adults of various ages, and from cord blood. To rule out contamination, replicate twin experiments were performed at different times with different library preparation protocols. Results and caveats for the whole study, not just this receptor: In monozygotic twins, out-of-frame TCR alpha sharing was systematically underestimated by recombination models, although the models agreed with sharing between unrelated individuals. In beta out-of-frame sequences, excess twin sharing was weaker, because having fewer shared sequences lowered the signal-to-noise ratio. Abundant cord blood beta clonotypes carried fewer insertions; young adult naive repertoires showed a weaker similar trend, while memory repertoires showed none. Compared with coincidental sharing between unrelated individuals, out-of-frame TCR alpha sequences shared between twins had an excess of sequences with low generation probability. Because the same donors could not be followed over many years, the conclusions depended on cross-sectional statistical analysis. Invariant T cells such as MAIT and iNKT could partly confound zero-insertion analyses, although diverse VJ usage argued against such confounding for most clonotypes.

V lost 4 bases and J lost 0 bases, and the count of bases not matched to a germline gene is 8. The CDR3 has 19 amino acids, counting the end cysteine and phenylalanine. Only CDR3 DNA is held: 57 bases, read in frame from base 1. Sequencing was carried out using cord blood. This clonotype was obtained from a newborn girl in good health. The chain is made from TRBV12-3 or TRBV12-4 and TRBJ2-1, and 14 junction bases match TRBD2. The encoded CDR3 is CASSSPGLAGVSSYNEQFF. DNA sequence: TGTGCCAGCAGTTCACCGGGACTAGCGGGGGTAAGCTCCTACAATGAGCAGTTCTTC.